This record looks at one TCR beta chain sequence and its context. Its antigen is unknown. Germline CDR1 LGHNA, CDR2 YNFKEQ. Trimming stripped 1 base from V and 3 bases from J, with 9 bases between. This CDR3 comprises 14 residues. While the first cohort had 650 to 850 subjects, the donors belonged to the separate validation cohort of about 120 subjects. This entry is derived from a study of cytomegalovirus exposure and HLA in healthy donors. Study outcomes and limitations: TCR sequences were mostly rare, though some public TCRs occurred in many donors.

Sequenced by immunoSEQ multiplex PCR; TCRdb stores in-frame clones only, minus some. The data show about 63,000 clones, 89% seen once. The chain couples TRBV4-2 to TRBJ1-2, with D tentatively TRBD1 (6 bases). The TCR comes from a woman aged 18-29 years in good health and CMV-seronegative. The source material was PBMCs. CDR3 DNA sequence: TGTGCCAGCAGCCAAGTTTCAGGGGACTATGGCTACACCTTC. Translation gives CASSQVSGDYGYTF.